The 27 T cell receptor beta chains below come from one sample, sequenced in a study of OX40 agonist ivuxolimab in advanced cancers. Data came from immunoSEQ multiplex PCR; TCRdb stores just in-frame clones and leaves some out. The sample shows 85,000 to 95,000 clones, around nine tenths of them seen only once. Here the sequenced sample was CD4+ or CD8+ T cells sorted from blood, taken in a trial of the OX40 agonist ivuxolimab. These receptors were taken from an adult with an advanced solid tumor such as melanoma, head and neck, liver or kidney cancer.

This chain uses TRBV9 with TRBJ2-5; 12 bases align to TRBD2. V was clipped by 4 bases and J by 4 bases; unmatched bases: 5. This CDR3 region has 15 residues. Looked up from germline, CDR1 is SGDLS and CDR2 is YYNGEE. The CDR3 DNA follows: TGTGCCAGCAGCTTCACACTAGCGGGAGGAGAGACCCAGTACTTC. Amino acids: CASSFTLAGGETQYF.

This clone turned up a few times. Other DNA sequences in this specimen translate into the identical CDR3. This rearrangement joins TRBV9 to TRBJ1-2, with TRBD1 as a possible D gene (6 bases). The CDR3 is 15 amino acids. Germline-derived CDR1 and CDR2 are SGDLS and YYNGEE. Between the trimmed V and J ends, which lost 4 bases and 2 bases, there was a span of 15 bases. The CDR3 sequence: CASSPGAHQNYGYTF. CDR3 sequence (DNA): TGTGCCAGCAGCCCAGGGGCGCATCAAAACTATGGCTACACCTTC. Complete variable domain (other parts from reference TRBV9 and TRBJ1-2): DSGVTQTPKHLITATGQRVTLRCSPRSGDLSVYWYQQSLDQGLQFLIQYYNGEERAKGNILERFSAQQFPDLHSELNLSSLELGDSALYFCASSPGAHQNYGYTFGSGTRLTVV.

The chain links TRBV27 to TRBJ2-1; no reliable D call. Germline V CDR1 and CDR2: MNHEY, SMNVEV (reference sequence). Trimming stripped 9 bases from V and 5 bases from J, with 17 bases between. The CDR3 spans 14 residues. For the CDR3, the DNA is TGTGCCAGTGGCGTATCTCTCATTAACAATGAGCAGTTCTTC. Amino acids: CASGVSLINNEQFF.

The chain employs TRBV28 and TRBJ2-7, with 8 bases fitting TRBD1. Germline trimming cut 2 bases from V and 6 bases from J; bases unmatched to any gene: 3. The CDR3 extends over 13 amino acids. Germline V gives CDR1 MDHEN, CDR2 SYDVKM. This CDR3 is CASSLTRGLEQYF. The CDR3 coding sequence is TGTGCCAGCAGTTTAACCAGGGGGCTCGAGCAGTACTTC.

The gene calls are TRBV5-1 and TRBJ1-1; the match to TRBD1 covers 8 bases. The CDR3 totals 14 residues. The J segment lost 0 bases and the V segment lost 4 bases, leaving 2 bases of the junction unmatched. The germline CDR1 and CDR2 sequences are SGHRS and YFSETQ. The CDR3 loop is CASSEGQVNTEAFF. The CDR3 bases are TGCGCCAGCAGCGAGGGACAGGTGAACACTGAAGCTTTCTTT.

The CDR3 loop is CASRRGQINTEAFF. For the CDR3, the DNA is TGTGCCAGTAGAAGGGGGCAGATAAACACTGAAGCTTTCTTT. The chain combines TRBV19 with TRBJ1-1, with TRBD1 matching 7 bases. This CDR3 spans 14 amino acids. With V trimmed by 6 bases and J by 2 bases, 6 bases remained unmatched. From germline, CDR1 is LNHDA and CDR2 SQIVND (reference sequence).

This rearrangement joins TRBV7-2 to TRBJ2-7, with 8 bases matching TRBD2. Germline loops: CDR1 SGHTA, CDR2 FQGNSA. CDR3 size: 14 residues. Unmatched junction bases numbered 9, after V lost 5 bases and J lost 6 bases. CDR3 protein: CASSLSTLAGEQYF. CDR3 DNA: TGTGCCAGCAGCCTTAGTACGCTAGCGGGCGAGCAGTACTTC.

The chain carries TRBV7-2 and TRBJ2-1, with 9 positions matching TRBD1. The CDR3 contains 16 residues. The germline V gene encodes CDR1 SGHTA and CDR2 FQGNSA. Trimming took 5 bases from V and 8 from J; bases not matched to a gene: 13. CDR3 DNA: TGTGCCAGCAGCCCCGGCCGGGGACAGGGAGTCCATGAGCAGTTCTTC. Its translation: CASSPGRGQGVHEQFF.

The chain links TRBV28 to TRBJ2-3, with 9 bases lining up with TRBD2. Trimming removed 6 bases from V and 5 bases from J; junction bases left unmatched: 9. The CDR3 runs 15 residues. In germline, CDR1 is MDHEN, CDR2 SYDVKM. The CDR3 DNA reads TGTGCCAGCAGCCTCTTCGCGGGAGGGTTAGATACGCAGTATTTT. Its translation is CASSLFAGGLDTQYF.

The CDR3 sequence: CASSLQGGGPGTGELFF. Written as DNA, the CDR3 is TGTGCCAGCAGCCTTCAGGGGGGAGGGCCCGGCACCGGGGAGCTGTTTTTT. J is TRBJ2-2 and V is TRBV7-2, with D perhaps assigned TRBD1 or TRBD2 (7 bases each). Trimming cost V 5 bases and J 4 bases, with 20 bases left between them. Germline V gene sequence: CDR1 SGHTA, CDR2 FQGNSA. This CDR3 is 17 amino acids long.

This clone was detected only once. The chain is built from TRBV28 and TRBJ2-7; 10 bases fit TRBD1. The CDR3 contains 16 residues. The V segment lost 6 bases and the J segment 1 base; nucleotides outside the gene matches: 9. Germline CDR1 MDHEN, CDR2 SYDVKM. The CDR3 DNA sequence: TGTGCCAGCAGCCCCCAGGGACAGGGGATTTCCTACGAGCAGTACTTC. Its protein is CASSPQGQGISYEQYF.

The V gene is TRBV7-2, the J gene TRBJ2-3; TRBD2 matches 12 bases. V dropped 6 bases and J dropped 0; count of bases not matched to a gene: 1. Germline lookup yields CDR1 SGHTA and CDR2 FQGNSA. The CDR3 is 15 amino acids. The CDR3, as DNA: TGTGCCAGCAGGCTAGCGGGAGGGAGCACAGATACGCAGTATTTT. It yields the protein CASRLAGGSTDTQYF.

The chain links TRBV7-3 to TRBJ2-2; a weak D match, TRBD2 (5 bases). The CDR3 sequence is 14 residues long. Germline V gene lookup returns CDR1 SGHTA and CDR2 FQGTGA. Between the trimmed V and J ends, which lost 5 bases and 3 bases, there was a span of 10 bases. CDR3 DNA: TGTGCCAGCAGCCAAGGCGGGCACACCGGGGAGCTGTTTTTT. This codes for CASSQGGHTGELFF.

V and J are TRBV19 and TRBJ1-2; no definite D call. CDR1 and CDR2 (germline): LNHDA, SQIVND (reference sequence). The length of the CDR3 is 11 residues. Trimming pared 4 bases from V and 7 bases from J, leaving 7 bases between. The CDR3 DNA follows: TGTGCCAGTAGTACAGGCCTTGGCTACACCTTC. Amino acid sequence: CASSTGLGYTF.

This chain connects TRBV2 to TRBJ2-1, with D perhaps being TRBD1 or TRBD2 (5 bases each). V was pared by 8 bases and J by 0 bases, with 8 bases between. The V gene's germline CDR1 is SNHLY and CDR2 FYNNEI. CDR3 length: 13 residues. CDR3 loop: CASSGTSYNEQFF. CDR3 DNA: TGTGCCAGCTCCGGGACCTCCTACAATGAGCAGTTCTTC.

The chain has TRBV5-1 and TRBJ2-2, with a possible D match to TRBD2 (5 bases). This CDR3 is 16 amino acids long. From germline, CDR1 is SGHRS and CDR2 YFSETQ. The V end was cut by 6 bases, the J end by 2 bases, with 17 bases between. The CDR3 nucleotides are TGCGCCAGCAACGACGACGGTCGGGGAAACACCGGGGAGCTGTTTTTT. Translation gives CASNDDGRGNTGELFF.

This clone was seen a few times. The chain links TRBV6-1 to TRBJ2-5; D possibly corresponds to TRBD1 (6 bases). V lost 2 bases and J 5 bases, leaving 9 bases between the germline ends. Germline CDR1 is MNHNS and CDR2 is SASEGT. CDR3 length equals 13 residues. The DNA for the CDR3 is TGTGCCAGCAGTGAATGGGGGCGGGAGACCCAGTACTTC. Translated: CASSEWGRETQYF.

The J gene is TRBJ1-1, the V gene TRBV14; tentative D call: TRBD1 (6 bases). The V end was cut by 6 bases, the J end by 5 bases, with 13 bases between. CDR3 length: 13 amino acids. Germline V gives CDR1 SGHDN, CDR2 FVKESK. Here the CDR3 reads CASSKEGGTEAFF. CDR3 coding DNA: TGTGCCAGCAGTAAAGAGGGGGGGACTGAAGCTTTCTTT.

The genes are TRBV10-3 and TRBJ1-3, with 7 positions matching TRBD1. The CDR3 contains 15 residues. V lost 8 bases and J lost 2; bases outside the gene matches: 9. Germline CDR1 ENHRY, CDR2 SYGVKD. The CDR3 is CAIREEGAPGNTIYF. CDR3 nucleotides: TGTGCCATCCGGGAGGAGGGGGCGCCTGGAAACACCATATATTTT.

The chain has TRBV28 and TRBJ1-3, with D tentatively TRBD1 (6 bases). Germline CDR1 is MDHEN and CDR2 is SYDVKM. The CDR3 consists of 14 residues. V was shortened by 5 bases and J by 0 bases, with 8 bases between the two germline ends. CDR3: CASSTQGSGNTIYF. The CDR3 DNA reads as TGTGCCAGCAGTACACAGGGCTCTGGAAACACCATATATTTT.

The chain links TRBV19 to TRBJ1-5, with 9 bases identical to TRBD1. The J segment lost 5 bases and the V segment lost 7 bases, leaving 6 bases of the junction unmatched. The germline V gene encodes CDR1 LNHDA and CDR2 SQIVND (reference sequence). This CDR3 is built from 14 residues. CDR3 bases: TGTGCCAGTAAGAGGGGACAGGGACATCAGCCCCAGCATTTT. This encodes CASKRGQGHQPQHF.

The chain recombines TRBV5-1 with TRBJ1-1; D possibly corresponds to TRBD1 (5 bases). CDR3 length: 14 residues. With 4 bases removed from V and 1 base from J, the gap between germline ends came to 11 bases. Germline V gene lookup returns CDR1 SGHRS and CDR2 YFSETQ. The DNA for the CDR3 is TGCGCCAGCAGCCTAGGACAAAGGAACACTGAAGCTTTCTTT. This encodes CASSLGQRNTEAFF.

The chain recombines TRBV6-6 with TRBJ2-3; 12 nucleotides align to TRBD2. J lost 4 bases, V lost 7 bases, and 9 bases had no gene match. This CDR3 spans 16 amino acids. Germline CDR1 MNHNY, CDR2 SVGAGI (reference sequence). CDR3 DNA: TGTGCCAGCATCCTCACTCTAGCGGGAGGGCCAGATACGCAGTATTTT. Its translation: CASILTLAGGPDTQYF.

This sequence joins TRBV27 and TRBJ2-7; 8 positions match TRBD2. With 6 bases clipped from V and 1 base from J, the junction kept 8 bases outside the gene matches. Germline lookup yields CDR1 MNHEY and CDR2 SMNVEV (reference sequence). The CDR3 has 15 residues. The CDR3 reads CASRPLSGSSYEQYF. CDR3 bases: TGTGCCAGCAGGCCTTTAAGCGGGAGTTCCTACGAGCAGTACTTC.

The chain carries TRBV28 and TRBJ1-3, with unresolved D. This CDR3 has 14 residues. V lost 8 bases, J lost 0 bases, and 11 bases lay in between. Germline loops: CDR1 MDHEN, CDR2 SYDVKM. CDR3 sequence: CASYPLSSGNTIYF. The DNA for the CDR3 is TGTGCCAGCTATCCCCTAAGCTCTGGAAACACCATATATTTT.

The genes are TRBV20-1 and TRBJ2-5, with unresolved D. Trimming shortened V by 4 bases and J by 5 bases, and 5 bases separated the two germline ends. The germline gives CDR1 DFQATT, CDR2 SNEGSKA (reference sequence). The CDR3 consists of 10 residues. The CDR3 DNA follows: TGCAGTGCTACTTCGGAGACCCAGTACTTC. It encodes CSATSETQYF.

The V call is TRBV4-3, the J call TRBJ2-6; D gene ambiguous. CDR1 is LGHNA, CDR2 YSLEER, per germline. V was pared by 1 base and J by 1 base, with 5 bases between. The CDR3 is made up of 15 amino acids. For the CDR3, the DNA is TGCGCCAGCAGCCAAGCAGGATCTGGGGCCAACGTCCTGACTTTC. Translated: CASSQAGSGANVLTF.